Sequencing of this T cell receptor (beta chain) was carried out in a study of blood T cell repertoires in COVID-19. Study summary: Samples representing acute and convalescent COVID-19 were sourced from the United States, Italy and Spain. PBMCs, B-cell-depleted T cells, or T cells provided the cDNA or gDNA that made up the material.

Study members were between roughly 18 and 100 years old and lived in over 20 US regions. Cohorts were assigned according to the clinical history that participants reported. This CDR3 has 14 amino acids. Germline assignment: CDR1 SGHRS and CDR2 YFSETQ. Trimming took 3 bases from V and 4 from J; bases not matched to a gene: 7. Sequenced by immunoSEQ multiplex PCR; TCRdb stores in-frame clones only, minus some. The table includes 130,000 to 150,000 clones, approximately 80% detected once. The rearrangement joins TRBV5-1 to TRBJ2-7; 7 positions match TRBD2. The receptor was isolated from a man over 45 who had recovered from COVID-19. Source material: PBMCs or T cells enriched from blood (not recorded which). The CDR3 region is CASSSASGGYEQYF. In DNA form, the CDR3 reads TGCGCCAGCAGCTCCGCTAGCGGCGGTTACGAGCAGTACTTC.